The entry below describes one T cell receptor (beta chain). CDR3 length: 15 amino acids. Germline loops: CDR1 SGHRS, CDR2 YFSETQ. The junction had 7 bases not matched to a gene; V was cut back by 2 bases and J by 8 bases. This entry is derived from a study of blood T cell repertoires in COVID-19. Profiled with immunoSEQ multiplex PCR; TCRdb holds only in-frame clones, not every one. The sample has under 400,000 clones, approximately 89% seen once. Living in 25 or so US areas, the participants were between roughly 18 and 90 years of age. The source of this sequence is a man in his forties in a cohort exposed to, infected with or recovered from COVID-19 (not recorded which). Sequenced input: PBMCs or T cells enriched from blood (not recorded which). The chain joins TRBV5-1 to TRBJ2-1; TRBD1 aligns across 10 bases. CDR3 nucleotide sequence: TGCGCCAGCAGCTTTGAAGACAGGGGGCTCTATGAGCAGTTCTTC. Translation: CASSFEDRGLYEQFF.